This T cell receptor (beta chain) was identified in a study of regulatory T cells in long-lasting Graves disease. Study-wide context: Over 5 years on antithyroid drugs plus positive TSH receptor antibodies marked Graves' disease as persistent. Study conclusions and caveats: Gene preferences differed: TRBV28, TRBJ1-2, TRBJ2-5 in persistent cases. Persistent cases of Graves' showed reduced TCR diversity relative to newly diagnosed patients.

Arm-PCR of CDR3 regions and iRepertoire HTBI primers were used to build TCR beta libraries. MiXCR, run by TCRdb on the multiplex PCR reads, gives a single entry per CDR3 protein. This sample yields 420,000 or so distinct CDR3 sequences, of which about a quarter are seen a single time; about a quarter belongs to the top ten. This CDR3 is 14 amino acids long. Germline lookup yields CDR1 MNHEY and CDR2 SVGEGT. The V and J ends lost 4 bases and 4 bases respectively, with 13 bases between them. Time point here: persistent/refractory GD, antithyroid drugs over 5 years with positive TRAb. The TCR library was made from RNA extracted from PBMCs. All patients originated from an endocrinology department located in Xi'an, China. This clonotype was seen at least ten times. The antigen remains undetermined.

Source: peripheral blood mononuclear cells (PBMCs), taken when the disease was refractory, from a patient treated with antithyroid drugs. This chain connects TRBV6-2 or TRBV6-3 to TRBJ1-2; D not certain. The source is a female donor with Graves disease. The CDR3 bases are TGTGCCAGCAGTTGGACGGGTACCTCCTATGGCTACACCTTC. It translates to CASSWTGTSYGYTF.